Presented here are 2 T cell receptor beta chains from one specimen sequenced in a study of identical twins. TCRdb reprocessed the 5' RACE reads with MiXCR, giving one entry per CDR3 protein. The sample includes hundreds of thousands of distinct CDR3 sequences, roughly an eighth of them seen just once. These records were also assigned to another study, of yellow fever vaccine responses in identical twins.

Sequenced material: PBMCs. These TCRs come from a woman between 18 and 30 years old in good health.

This chain connects TRBV11-2 to TRBJ2-2; D may correspond to TRBD1 or TRBD2 (5 bases each). V was shortened by 0 bases and J by 4 bases, with 9 bases between the two germline ends. Germline V gene data show CDR1 as SGHAT and CDR2 as FQNNGV. The CDR3 sequence is 15 residues long. As DNA, the CDR3 is TGTGCCAGCAGCTTAGAGGTCGGGGCCACCGGGGAGCTGTTTTTT. Translation gives CASSLEVGATGELFF.

This sequence joins TRBV6-1 and TRBJ1-1; the D gene is possibly TRBD1 (5 bases). Germline CDR1 MNHNS, CDR2 SASEGT. The CDR3 has 15 amino acids. Trimming removed 6 bases from V and 1 base from J, with 15 bases in between. The CDR3 DNA is TGTGCCAGCAGAAAAATGGGACTCAAGAACACTGAAGCTTTCTTT. It encodes CASRKMGLKNTEAFF.